This entry concerns a single T cell receptor (beta chain). Its specificity is not known. The method was immunoSEQ multiplex PCR; TCRdb's version includes in-frame clones alone and lacks a portion of them. The repertoire has about 78,000 clones, around 96% of them found once; the top ten carry 1.5% to 2%. This sample is drawn from a study of cytomegalovirus exposure and HLA in healthy donors. Study-wide context: In a later analysis, the roughly 120 validation repertoires were reported to have used the same platform as the roughly 610 first-cohort repertoires. Findings and caveats of the study: Rare TCR sequences predominated, though certain public TCRs were found in many donors. 150 or so TCR beta chains were listed as cytomegalovirus-associated. The classifier was said to identify cytomegalovirus status with high specificity and sensitivity.

Trimming pared 4 bases from V and 1 base from J, leaving 8 bases between. The CDR3 is 15 amino acids. Germline V gene data show CDR1 as MGHRA and CDR2 as YSYEKL. This rearrangement joins TRBV4-1 to TRBJ2-6, with D possibly being TRBD1 (6 bases). Sequenced sample: PBMCs. This receptor was identified in a young man in good health and CMV-seropositive. CDR3 coding DNA: TGCGCCAGCAGCCCTAGGGGGTCTGGGGCCAACGTCCTGACTTTC. Encoded protein: CASSPRGSGANVLTF.